The clone carrying this T cell receptor (beta chain) was seen more than once but under ten times. MiXCR, applied by TCRdb to the RACE reads, yields one record per CDR3 protein. Of approximately 160,000 distinct CDR3 sequences listed, around 30% are singletons. The data stem from a study of human T cells and chemical hapten exposure. Turning to the study itself: Minor volume differences among pooled libraries chiefly drove per-sample TCR yield variation.

Time point specified: patch test 3, about 24 weeks after DPC sensitization. The treatment denotes: therapeutic diphenylcyclopropenone sensitization with weekly scalp DPC. This sequence originates from a woman between 18 and 29 years old with alopecia areata. Some clones in this sample may be carry-over from other donors' samples. The source material was whole blood, sampled in connection with sensitization to the hapten diphenylcyclopropenone (DPC).

CDR3 in amino acids: CASSPQDYSYEQYF. CDR3 in DNA: TGTGCCAGCTCACCCCAGGATTACTCCTACGAGCAGTACTTC. The chain joins TRBV18 to TRBJ2-7; D gene unclear. V was trimmed by 3 bases and J by 0 bases, leaving 9 bases between them. Germline-derived CDR1 and CDR2 are KGHSH and LQKENI. The CDR3 runs 14 residues.